One T cell receptor beta chain is described in this entry. As yet, its antigen is unknown. Assay: immunoSEQ multiplex PCR; the TCRdb copy retains only in-frame clones and omits some. The table records more than 150,000 clones, 75% to 90% of them present only once. The data belong to a study of T cell responses to AZD1222 COVID-19 vaccine. Study-level information: Second doses were pooled across both intervals (about 4 or about 12 weeks). Points from the study as a whole: When two AZD1222 doses had been given, Spike-specific TCR breadth and depth rose. The sample set comprised mostly white British donors with more females, and clonal diversity was possibly underestimated. Only 5 or 6 individuals given AZD1222 were seropositive at baseline.

Germline V gene data show CDR1 as MDHEN and CDR2 as SYDVKM. V was trimmed by 2 bases and J by 0 bases, leaving 10 bases between them. The length of the CDR3 is 15 residues. The specimen was peripheral blood, collected on day 0 of AZD1222 vaccination. The rearrangement uses TRBV28 and TRBJ1-2; possibly TRBD1 for D (6 bases). The source of this sequence is an adult in good health. The CDR3 sequence: CASSLPGHPNYGYTF. The CDR3 DNA reads as TGTGCCAGCAGTTTACCGGGACACCCTAACTATGGCTACACCTTC.